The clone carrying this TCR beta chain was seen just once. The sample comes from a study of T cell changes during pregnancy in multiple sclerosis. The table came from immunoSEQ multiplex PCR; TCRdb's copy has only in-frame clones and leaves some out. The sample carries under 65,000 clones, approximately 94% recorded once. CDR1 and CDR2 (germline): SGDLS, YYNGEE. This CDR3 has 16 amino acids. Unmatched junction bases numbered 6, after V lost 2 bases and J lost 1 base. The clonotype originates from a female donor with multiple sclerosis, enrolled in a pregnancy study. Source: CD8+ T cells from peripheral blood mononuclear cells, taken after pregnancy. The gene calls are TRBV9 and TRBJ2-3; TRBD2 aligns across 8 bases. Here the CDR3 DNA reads TGTGCCAGCAGCGTTTCCTGGCGGGGGGGCACAGATACGCAGTATTTT. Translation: CASSVSWRGGTDTQYF.